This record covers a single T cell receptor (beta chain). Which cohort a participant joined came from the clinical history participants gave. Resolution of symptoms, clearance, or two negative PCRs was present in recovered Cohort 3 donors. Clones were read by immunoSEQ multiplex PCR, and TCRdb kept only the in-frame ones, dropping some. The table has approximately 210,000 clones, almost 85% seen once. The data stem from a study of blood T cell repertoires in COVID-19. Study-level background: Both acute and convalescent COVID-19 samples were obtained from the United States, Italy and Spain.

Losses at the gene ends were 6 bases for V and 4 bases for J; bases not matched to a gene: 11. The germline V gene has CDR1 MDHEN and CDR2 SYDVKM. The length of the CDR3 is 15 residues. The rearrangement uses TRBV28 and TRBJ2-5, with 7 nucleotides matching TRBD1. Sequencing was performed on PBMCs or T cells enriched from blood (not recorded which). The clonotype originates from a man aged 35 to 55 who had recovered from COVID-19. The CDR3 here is CASRPIDRVGETQYF. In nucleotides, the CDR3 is TGTGCCAGCAGGCCCATCGACAGGGTAGGAGAGACCCAGTACTTC.